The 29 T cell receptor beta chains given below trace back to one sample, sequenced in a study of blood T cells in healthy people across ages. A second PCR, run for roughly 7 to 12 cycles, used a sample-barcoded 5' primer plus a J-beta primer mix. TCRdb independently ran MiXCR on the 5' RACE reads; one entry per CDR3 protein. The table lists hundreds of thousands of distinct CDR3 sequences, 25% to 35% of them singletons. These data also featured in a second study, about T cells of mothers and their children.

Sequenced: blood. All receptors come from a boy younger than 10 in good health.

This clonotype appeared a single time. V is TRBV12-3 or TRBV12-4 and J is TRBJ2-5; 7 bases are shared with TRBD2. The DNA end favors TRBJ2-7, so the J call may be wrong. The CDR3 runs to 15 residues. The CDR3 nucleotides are TGTGCCAGCAGCCGACCCGGGGACTATTCCTACGAGCAGTACTTC. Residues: CASSRPGDYSYEQYF.

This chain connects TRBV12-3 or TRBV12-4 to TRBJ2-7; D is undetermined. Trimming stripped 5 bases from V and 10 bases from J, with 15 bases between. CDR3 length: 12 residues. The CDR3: CASSPSGVYQYF. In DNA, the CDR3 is TGTGCCAGCAGTCCCAGTGGGGTCTACCAGTACTTC.

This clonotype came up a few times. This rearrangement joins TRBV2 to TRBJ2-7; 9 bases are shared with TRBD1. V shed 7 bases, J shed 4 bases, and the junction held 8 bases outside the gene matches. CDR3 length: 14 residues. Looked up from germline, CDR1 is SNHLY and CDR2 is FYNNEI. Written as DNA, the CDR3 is TGTGCCAGCACCGACAGGGGGTTTGTTTACGAGCAGTACTTC. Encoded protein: CASTDRGFVYEQYF. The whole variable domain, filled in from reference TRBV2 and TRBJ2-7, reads EPEVTQTPSHQVTQMGQEVILRCVPISNHLYFYWYRQILGQKVEFLVSFYNNEISEKSEIFDDQFSVERPDGSNFTLKIRSTKLEDSAMYFCASTDRGFVYEQYFGPGTRLTVT.

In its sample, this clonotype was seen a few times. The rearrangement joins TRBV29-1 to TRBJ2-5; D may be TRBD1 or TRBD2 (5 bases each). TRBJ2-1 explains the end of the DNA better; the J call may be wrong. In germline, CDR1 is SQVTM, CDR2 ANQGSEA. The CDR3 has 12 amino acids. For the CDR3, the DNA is TGCAGCGTTGAAGAGGTGGGGGATGAGCAGTTCTTC. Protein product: CSVEEVGDEQFF.

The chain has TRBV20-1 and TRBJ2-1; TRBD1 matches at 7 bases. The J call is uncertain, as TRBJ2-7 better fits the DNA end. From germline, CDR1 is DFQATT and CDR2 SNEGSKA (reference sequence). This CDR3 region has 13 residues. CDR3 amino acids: CSGAWTGTYEQYF. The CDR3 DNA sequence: TGCAGTGGGGCCTGGACAGGAACCTACGAGCAGTACTTC.

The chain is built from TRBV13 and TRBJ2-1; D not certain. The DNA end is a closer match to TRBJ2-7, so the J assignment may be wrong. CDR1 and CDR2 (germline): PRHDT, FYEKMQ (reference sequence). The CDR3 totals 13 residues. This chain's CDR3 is CASSLTEPHEQYF. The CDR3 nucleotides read TGTGCCAGCAGCTTAACCGAGCCTCACGAGCAGTACTTC.

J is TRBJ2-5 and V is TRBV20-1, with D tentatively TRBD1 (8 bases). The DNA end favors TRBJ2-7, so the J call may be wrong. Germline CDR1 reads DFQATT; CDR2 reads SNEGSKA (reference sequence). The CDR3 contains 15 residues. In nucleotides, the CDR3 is TGCAGTGCTAGAGATATAGGACAGGGAGGGTACGAGCAGTACTTC. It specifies CSARDIGQGGYEQYF.

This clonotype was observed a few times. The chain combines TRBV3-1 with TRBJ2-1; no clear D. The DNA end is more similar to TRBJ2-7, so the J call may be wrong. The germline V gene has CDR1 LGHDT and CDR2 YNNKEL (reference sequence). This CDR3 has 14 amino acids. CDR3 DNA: TGTGCCAGCAGCGCGGCGGTCAGCCCCTACGAGCAGTACTTC. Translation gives CASSAAVSPYEQYF.

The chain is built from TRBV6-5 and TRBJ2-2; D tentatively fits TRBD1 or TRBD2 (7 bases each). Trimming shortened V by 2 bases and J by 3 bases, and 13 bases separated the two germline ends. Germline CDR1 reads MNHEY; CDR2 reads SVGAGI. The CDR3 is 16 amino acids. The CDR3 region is CASSYQGGSHTGELFF. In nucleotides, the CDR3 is TGTGCCAGCAGTTACCAGGGGGGGTCCCACACCGGGGAGCTGTTTTTT.

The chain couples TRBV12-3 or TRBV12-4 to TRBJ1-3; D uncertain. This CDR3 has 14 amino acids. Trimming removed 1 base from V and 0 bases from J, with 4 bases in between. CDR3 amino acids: CASSLDLSGNTIYF. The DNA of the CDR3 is TGTGCCAGCAGTTTAGACCTCTCTGGAAACACCATATATTTT.

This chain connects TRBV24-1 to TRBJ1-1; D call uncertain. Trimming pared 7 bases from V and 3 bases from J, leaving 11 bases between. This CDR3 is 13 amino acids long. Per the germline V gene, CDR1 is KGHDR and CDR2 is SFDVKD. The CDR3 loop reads CATRPNGDTEAFF. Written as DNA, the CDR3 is TGTGCCACCAGGCCGAACGGGGACACTGAAGCTTTCTTT.

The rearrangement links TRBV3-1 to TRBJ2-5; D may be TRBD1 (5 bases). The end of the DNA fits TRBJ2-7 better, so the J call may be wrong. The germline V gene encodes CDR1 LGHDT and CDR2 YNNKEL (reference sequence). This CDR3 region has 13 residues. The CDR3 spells CASSLTQDYEQYF. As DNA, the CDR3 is TGTGCCAGCAGCCTGACACAGGACTACGAGCAGTACTTC.

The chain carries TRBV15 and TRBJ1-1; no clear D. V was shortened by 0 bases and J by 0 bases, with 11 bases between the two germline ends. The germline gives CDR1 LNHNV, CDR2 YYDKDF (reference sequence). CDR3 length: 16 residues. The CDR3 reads CATSREVGFLNTEAFF. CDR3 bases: TGTGCCACCAGCAGAGAAGTGGGTTTTTTGAACACTGAAGCTTTCTTT.

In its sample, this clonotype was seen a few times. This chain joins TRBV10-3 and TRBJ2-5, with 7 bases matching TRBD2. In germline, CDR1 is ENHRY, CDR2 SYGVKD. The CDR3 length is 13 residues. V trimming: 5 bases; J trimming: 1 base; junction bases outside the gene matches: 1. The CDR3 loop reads CAISWGGQETQYF. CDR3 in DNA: TGTGCCATCAGTTGGGGGGGCCAAGAGACCCAGTACTTC.

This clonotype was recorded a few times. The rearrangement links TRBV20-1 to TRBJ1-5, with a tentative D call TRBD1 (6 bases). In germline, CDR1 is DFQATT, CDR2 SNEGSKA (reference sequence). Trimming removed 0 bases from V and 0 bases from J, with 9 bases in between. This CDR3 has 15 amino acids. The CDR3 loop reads CSARDTGNSNQPQHF. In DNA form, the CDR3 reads TGCAGTGCTAGAGATACAGGGAATAGCAATCAGCCCCAGCATTTT.

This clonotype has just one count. DNA of the CDR3: TGTGCCTGGAGTGCATACAGGGGCGACTATGGCTACACCTTC. This encodes CAWSAYRGDYGYTF. The V and J genes are TRBV30 and TRBJ1-2; 7 bases fit TRBD1. From germline, CDR1 is GTSNPN and CDR2 SVGIG (reference sequence). This CDR3 spans 14 amino acids. V lost 1 base to trimming and J lost 3 bases; unmatched junction nucleotides: 5.

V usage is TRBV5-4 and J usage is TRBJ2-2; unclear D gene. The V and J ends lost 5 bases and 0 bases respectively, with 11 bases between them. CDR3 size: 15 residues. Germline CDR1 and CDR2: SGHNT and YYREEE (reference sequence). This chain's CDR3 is CASRGGGANTGELFF. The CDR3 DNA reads TGTGCCAGCAGGGGCGGTGGCGCGAACACCGGGGAGCTGTTTTTT.

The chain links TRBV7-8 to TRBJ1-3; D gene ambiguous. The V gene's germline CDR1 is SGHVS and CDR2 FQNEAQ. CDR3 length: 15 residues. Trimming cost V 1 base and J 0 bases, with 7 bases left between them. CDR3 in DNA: TGTGCCAGCAGCTTAGGTCCGGGCTCTGGAAACACCATATATTTT. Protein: CASSLGPGSGNTIYF.

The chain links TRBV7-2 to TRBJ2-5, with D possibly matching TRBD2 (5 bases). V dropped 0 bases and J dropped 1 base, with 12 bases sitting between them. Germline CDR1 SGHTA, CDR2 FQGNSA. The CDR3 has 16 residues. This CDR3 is CASSLAMGGFQETQYF. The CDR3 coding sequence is TGTGCCAGCAGCTTAGCTATGGGCGGGTTCCAAGAGACCCAGTACTTC.

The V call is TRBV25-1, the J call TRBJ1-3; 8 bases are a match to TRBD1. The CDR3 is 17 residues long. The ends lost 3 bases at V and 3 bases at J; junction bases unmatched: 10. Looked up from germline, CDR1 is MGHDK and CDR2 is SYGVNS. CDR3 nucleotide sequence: TGTGCCAGCAGTGATAGACAGGGGTACTCAGTTGGAAACACCATATATTTT. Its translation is CASSDRQGYSVGNTIYF.

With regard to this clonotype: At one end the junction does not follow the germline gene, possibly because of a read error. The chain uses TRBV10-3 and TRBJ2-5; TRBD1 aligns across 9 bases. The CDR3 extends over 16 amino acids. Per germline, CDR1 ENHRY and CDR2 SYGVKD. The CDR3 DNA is TGTGTCATCGGGGGACAGGGAGGTTCGCGGCAAGAGACCCAGTACTTC. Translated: CVIGGQGGSRQETQYF.

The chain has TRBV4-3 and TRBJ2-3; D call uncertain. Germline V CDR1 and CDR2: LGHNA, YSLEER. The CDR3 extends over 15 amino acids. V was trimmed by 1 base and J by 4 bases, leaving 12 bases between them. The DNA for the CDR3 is TGCGCCAGCAGCCAAGGAGTGAGTAGACCAGATACGCAGTATTTT. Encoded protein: CASSQGVSRPDTQYF.

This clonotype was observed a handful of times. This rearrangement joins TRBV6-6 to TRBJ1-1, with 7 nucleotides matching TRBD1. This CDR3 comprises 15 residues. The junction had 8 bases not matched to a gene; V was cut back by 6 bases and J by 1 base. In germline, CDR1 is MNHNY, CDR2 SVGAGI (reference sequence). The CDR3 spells CASRTNDRANTEAFF. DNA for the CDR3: TGTGCCAGCAGAACAAACGACAGGGCGAACACTGAAGCTTTCTTT.

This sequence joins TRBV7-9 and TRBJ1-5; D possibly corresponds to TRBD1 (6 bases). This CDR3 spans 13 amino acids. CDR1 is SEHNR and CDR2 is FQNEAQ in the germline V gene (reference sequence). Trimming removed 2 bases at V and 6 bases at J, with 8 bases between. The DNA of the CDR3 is TGTGCCAGCAGCTTATCAGGGGTTCAGCCCCAGCATTTT. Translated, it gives CASSLSGVQPQHF.

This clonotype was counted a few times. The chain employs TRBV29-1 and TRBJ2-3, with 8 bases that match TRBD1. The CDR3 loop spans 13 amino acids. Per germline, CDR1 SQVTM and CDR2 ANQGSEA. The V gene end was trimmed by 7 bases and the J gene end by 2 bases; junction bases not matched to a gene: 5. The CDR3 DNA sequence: TGCAGCGAGCGACAGGGGTTCACAGATACGCAGTATTTT. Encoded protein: CSERQGFTDTQYF.

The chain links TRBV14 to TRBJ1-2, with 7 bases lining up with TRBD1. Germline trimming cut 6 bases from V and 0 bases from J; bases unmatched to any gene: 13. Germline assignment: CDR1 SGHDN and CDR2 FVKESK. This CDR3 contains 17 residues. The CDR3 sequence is CASSPLFGTDPNYGYTF. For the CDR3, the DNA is TGTGCCAGCAGTCCCCTATTCGGGACAGACCCTAACTATGGCTACACCTTC.

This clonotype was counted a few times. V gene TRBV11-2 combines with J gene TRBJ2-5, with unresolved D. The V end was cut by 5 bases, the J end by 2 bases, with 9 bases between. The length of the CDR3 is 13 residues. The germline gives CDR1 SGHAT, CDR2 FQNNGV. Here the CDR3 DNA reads TGTGCCAGCAGCGGGCAGAGACAAGAGACCCAGTACTTC. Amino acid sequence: CASSGQRQETQYF.

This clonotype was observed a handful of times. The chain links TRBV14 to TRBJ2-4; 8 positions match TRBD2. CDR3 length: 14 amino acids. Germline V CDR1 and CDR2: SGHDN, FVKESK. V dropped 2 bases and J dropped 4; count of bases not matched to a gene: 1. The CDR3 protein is CASSQTGGKNIQYF. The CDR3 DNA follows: TGTGCCAGCAGCCAAACGGGGGGGAAAAACATTCAGTACTTC.

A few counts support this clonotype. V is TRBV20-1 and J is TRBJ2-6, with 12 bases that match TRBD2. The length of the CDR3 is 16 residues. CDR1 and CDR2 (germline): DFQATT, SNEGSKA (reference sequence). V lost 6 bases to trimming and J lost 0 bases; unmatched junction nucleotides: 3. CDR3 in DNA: TGCAGTGCCCAGACTAGCGGGAGCTCTGGGGCCAACGTCCTGACTTTC. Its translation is CSAQTSGSSGANVLTF.